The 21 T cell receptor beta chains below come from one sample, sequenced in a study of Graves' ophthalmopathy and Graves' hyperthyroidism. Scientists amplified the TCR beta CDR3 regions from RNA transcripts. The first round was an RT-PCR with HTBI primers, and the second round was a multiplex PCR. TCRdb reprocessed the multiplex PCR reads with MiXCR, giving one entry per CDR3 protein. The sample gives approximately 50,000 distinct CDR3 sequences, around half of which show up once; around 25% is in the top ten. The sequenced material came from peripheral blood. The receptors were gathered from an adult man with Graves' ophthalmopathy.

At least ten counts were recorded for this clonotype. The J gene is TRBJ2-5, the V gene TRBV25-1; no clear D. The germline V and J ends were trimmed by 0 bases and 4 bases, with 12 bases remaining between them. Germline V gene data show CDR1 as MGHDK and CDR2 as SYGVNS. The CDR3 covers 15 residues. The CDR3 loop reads CASSEYDSSRETQYF. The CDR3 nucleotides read TGTGCCAGCAGTGAATATGATAGCTCCCGAGAGACCCAGTACTTC.

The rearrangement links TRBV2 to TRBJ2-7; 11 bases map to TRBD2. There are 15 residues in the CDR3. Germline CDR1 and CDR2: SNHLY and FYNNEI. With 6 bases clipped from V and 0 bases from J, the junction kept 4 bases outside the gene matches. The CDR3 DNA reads TGTGCCAGCAGGGGGACTAGCGGAAACTCCTACGAGCAGTACTTC. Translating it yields CASRGTSGNSYEQYF.

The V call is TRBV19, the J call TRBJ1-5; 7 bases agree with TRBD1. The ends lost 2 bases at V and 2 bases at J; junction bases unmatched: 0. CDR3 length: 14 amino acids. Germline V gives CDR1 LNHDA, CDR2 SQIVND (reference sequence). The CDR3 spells CASSITGGNQPQHF. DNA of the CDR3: TGTGCCAGTAGTATAACAGGGGGCAATCAGCCCCAGCATTTT. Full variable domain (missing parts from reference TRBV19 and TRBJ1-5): DGGITQSPKYLFRKEGQNVTLSCEQNLNHDAMYWYRQDPGQGLRLIYYSQIVNDFQKGDIAEGYSVSREKKESFPLTVTSAQKNPTAFYLCASSITGGNQPQHFGDGTRLSIL.

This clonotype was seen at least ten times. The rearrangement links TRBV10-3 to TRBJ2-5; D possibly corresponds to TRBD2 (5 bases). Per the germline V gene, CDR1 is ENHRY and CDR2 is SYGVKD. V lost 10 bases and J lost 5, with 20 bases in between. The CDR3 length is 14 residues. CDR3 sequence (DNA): TGTGCCACCCTGAACCCTAGAGGGAAGGAGACCCAGTACTTC. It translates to CATLNPRGKETQYF.

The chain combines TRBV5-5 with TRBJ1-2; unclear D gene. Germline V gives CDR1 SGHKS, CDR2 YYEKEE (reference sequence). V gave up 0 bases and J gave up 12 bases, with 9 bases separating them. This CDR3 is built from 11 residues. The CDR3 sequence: CASSLELENTF. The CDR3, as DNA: TGTGCCAGCAGCTTGGAACTGGAAAACACCTTC. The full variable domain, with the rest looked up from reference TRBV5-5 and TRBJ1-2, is DAGVTQSPTHLIKTRGQQVTLRCSPISGHKSVSWYQQVLGQGPQFIFQYYEKEERGRGNFPDRFSARQFPNYSSELNVNALLLGDSALYLCASSLELENTFGSGTRLTVV.

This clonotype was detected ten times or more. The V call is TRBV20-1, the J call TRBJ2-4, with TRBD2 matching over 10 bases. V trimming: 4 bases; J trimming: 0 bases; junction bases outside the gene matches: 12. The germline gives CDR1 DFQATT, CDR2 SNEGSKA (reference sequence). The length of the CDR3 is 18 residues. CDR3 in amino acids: CSATPLGLAELAKNIQYF. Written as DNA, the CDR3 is TGCAGTGCTACGCCGCTCGGACTAGCGGAACTAGCCAAAAACATTCAGTACTTC.

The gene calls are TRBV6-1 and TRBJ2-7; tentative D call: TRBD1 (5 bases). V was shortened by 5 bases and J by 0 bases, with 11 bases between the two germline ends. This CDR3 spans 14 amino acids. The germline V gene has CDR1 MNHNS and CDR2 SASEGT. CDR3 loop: CASSRTRSSYEQYF. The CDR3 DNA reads TGTGCCAGCAGTCGGACACGGAGCTCCTACGAGCAGTACTTC.

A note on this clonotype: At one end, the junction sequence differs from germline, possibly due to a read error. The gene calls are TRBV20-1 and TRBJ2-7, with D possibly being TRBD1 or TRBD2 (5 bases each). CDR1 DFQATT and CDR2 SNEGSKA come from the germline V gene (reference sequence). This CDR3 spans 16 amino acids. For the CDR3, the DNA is TGCAGTGCTAGAGATTACCGGGACGGCTCTCCCTACGAGCAGTGCTTC. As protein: CSARDYRDGSPYEQCF.

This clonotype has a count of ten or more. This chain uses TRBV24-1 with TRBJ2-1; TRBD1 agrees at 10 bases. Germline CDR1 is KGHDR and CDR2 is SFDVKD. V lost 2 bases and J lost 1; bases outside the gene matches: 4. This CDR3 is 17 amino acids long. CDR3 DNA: TGTGCCACCAGTGATTCCTGGACAGGGGGTTCCTACAATGAGCAGTTCTTC. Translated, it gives CATSDSWTGGSYNEQFF.

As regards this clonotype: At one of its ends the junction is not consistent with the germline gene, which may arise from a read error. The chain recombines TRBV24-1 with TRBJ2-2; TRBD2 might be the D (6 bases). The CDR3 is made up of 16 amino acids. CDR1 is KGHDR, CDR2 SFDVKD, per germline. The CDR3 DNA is TGTGCCACCAGTGAATACGGATTTACTAGCATCGGGGGGCTGTTTTTT. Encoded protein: CATSEYGFTSIGGLFF.

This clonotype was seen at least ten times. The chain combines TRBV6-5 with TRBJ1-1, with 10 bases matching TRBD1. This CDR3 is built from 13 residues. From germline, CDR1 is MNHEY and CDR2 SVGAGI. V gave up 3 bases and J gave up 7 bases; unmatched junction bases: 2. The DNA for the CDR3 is TGTGCCAGCAGTTATGGACAGGGGGGTGAAGCTTTCTTT. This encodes CASSYGQGGEAFF.

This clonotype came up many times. The CDR3 DNA sequence: TGTGCCAGTAGTCCGACAGGGGCCTACGAGCAGTACTTC. Translated, it gives CASSPTGAYEQYF. The V call is TRBV19, the J call TRBJ2-7; 8 positions agree with TRBD1. Germline V lookup: CDR1 LNHDA, CDR2 SQIVND (reference sequence). The junction had 2 bases not matched to a gene; V was cut back by 5 bases and J by 2 bases. This CDR3 has 13 amino acids.

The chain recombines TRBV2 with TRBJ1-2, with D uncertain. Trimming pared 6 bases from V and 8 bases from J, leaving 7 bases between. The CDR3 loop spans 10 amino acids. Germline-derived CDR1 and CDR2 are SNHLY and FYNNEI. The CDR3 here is CASRARGYTF. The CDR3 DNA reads TGTGCCAGCAGGGCAAGGGGCTACACCTTC.

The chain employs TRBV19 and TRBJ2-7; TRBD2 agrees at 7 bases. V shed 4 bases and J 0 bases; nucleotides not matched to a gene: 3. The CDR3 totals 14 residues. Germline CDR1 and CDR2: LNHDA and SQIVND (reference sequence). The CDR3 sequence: CASSSGGGSYEQYF. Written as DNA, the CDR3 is TGTGCCAGTAGTAGCGGGGGTGGCTCCTACGAGCAGTACTTC.

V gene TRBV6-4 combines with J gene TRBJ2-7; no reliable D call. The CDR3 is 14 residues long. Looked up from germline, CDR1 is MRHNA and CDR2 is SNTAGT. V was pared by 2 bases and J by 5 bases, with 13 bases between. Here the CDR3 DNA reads TGTGCCAGCAGTGACCTAGGTGGCCAGAACGAGCAGTACTTC. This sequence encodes CASSDLGGQNEQYF.

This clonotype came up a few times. The DNA of the CDR3 is TGTGCCAGCATGGTGTCCGGGACTAGCGGGGGGATTAACAATGAGCAGTTCTTC. This encodes CASMVSGTSGGINNEQFF. The gene calls are TRBV28 and TRBJ2-1; 15 bases fit TRBD2. J lost 5 bases, V lost 7 bases, and 12 bases had no gene match. The germline gives CDR1 MDHEN, CDR2 SYDVKM. The CDR3 runs 18 residues.

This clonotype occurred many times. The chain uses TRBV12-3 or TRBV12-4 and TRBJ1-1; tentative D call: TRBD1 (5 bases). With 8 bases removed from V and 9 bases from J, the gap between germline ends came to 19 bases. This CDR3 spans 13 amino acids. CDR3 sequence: CASGKTDQFKAFF. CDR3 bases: TGTGCCAGCGGCAAGACAGATCAATTTAAAGCTTTCTTT.

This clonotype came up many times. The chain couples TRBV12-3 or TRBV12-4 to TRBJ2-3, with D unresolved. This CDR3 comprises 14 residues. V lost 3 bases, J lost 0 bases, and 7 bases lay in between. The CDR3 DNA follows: TGTGCCAGCAGTTTCGGGTTGAGCACAGATACGCAGTATTTT. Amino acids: CASSFGLSTDTQYF.

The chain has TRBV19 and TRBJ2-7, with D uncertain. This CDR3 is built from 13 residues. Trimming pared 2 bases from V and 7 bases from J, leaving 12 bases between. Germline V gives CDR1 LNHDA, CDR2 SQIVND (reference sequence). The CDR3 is CASSITAVREQYF. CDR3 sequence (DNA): TGTGCCAGTAGTATAACGGCGGTGAGAGAGCAGTACTTC.

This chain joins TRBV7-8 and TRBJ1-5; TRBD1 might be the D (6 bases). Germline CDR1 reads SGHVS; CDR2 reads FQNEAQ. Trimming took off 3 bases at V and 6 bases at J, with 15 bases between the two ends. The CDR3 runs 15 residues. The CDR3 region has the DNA TGTGCCAGCAGCTTGAACAGGGTAGGGAGTCAGCCCCAGCATTTT. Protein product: CASSLNRVGSQPQHF.

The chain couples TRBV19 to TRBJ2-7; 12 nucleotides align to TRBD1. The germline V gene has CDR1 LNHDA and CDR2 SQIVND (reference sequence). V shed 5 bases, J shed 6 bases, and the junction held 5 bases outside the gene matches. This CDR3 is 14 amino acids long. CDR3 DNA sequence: TGTGCCAGTAGTCCGGGACAGGGGGCGAGCGAGCAGTACTTC. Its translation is CASSPGQGASEQYF.